Following are 30 T cell receptor beta chains from one sample sequenced in a study of cytomegalovirus exposure and HLA in healthy donors. The PCR used 60 Vbeta and 13 Jbeta primers. Only in-frame clones appear in the TCRdb table, and some are missing; sequencing was by immunoSEQ multiplex PCR. The sample comprises 250,000 to 300,000 clones, approximately 84% of which are singletons, and roughly 2% rests with the top ten. The sequenced sample consisted of PBMCs. The receptors were sampled from a woman in her thirties or forties in good health and CMV-seropositive.

The chain couples TRBV28 to TRBJ2-1, with unresolved D. Germline V gene data show CDR1 as MDHEN and CDR2 as SYDVKM. Trimming took off 6 bases at V and 7 bases at J, with 10 bases between the two ends. The CDR3 is 12 residues long. This chain's CDR3 is CASSPRQNEQFF. The CDR3 DNA is TGTGCCAGCAGCCCGCGCCAAAATGAGCAGTTCTTC.

The chain is built from TRBV5-1 and TRBJ1-1, with D perhaps TRBD1 (6 bases). Trimming shortened V by 0 bases and J by 4 bases, and 13 bases separated the two germline ends. Germline V gene lookup returns CDR1 SGHRS and CDR2 YFSETQ. The CDR3 extends over 15 amino acids. CDR3 sequence: CASSLDWGRATEAFF. The CDR3 DNA reads as TGCGCCAGCAGCTTGGACTGGGGGCGGGCCACTGAAGCTTTCTTT.

The chain has TRBV6-5 and TRBJ2-2; 9 bases line up with TRBD1. Germline CDR1 MNHEY, CDR2 SVGAGI. The CDR3 is 14 residues long. The J segment lost 7 bases and the V segment lost 8 bases, leaving 8 bases of the junction unmatched. This chain's CDR3 is CASLRDRVNGELFF. The CDR3 DNA reads TGTGCCAGCCTCCGGGACAGGGTAAACGGGGAGCTGTTTTTT.

The V and J genes are TRBV6-6 and TRBJ2-7; TRBD2 matches at 13 bases. Trimming removed 5 bases from V and 4 bases from J; junction bases left unmatched: 5. This CDR3 contains 15 residues. Germline V gene lookup returns CDR1 MNHNY and CDR2 SVGAGI (reference sequence). The chain's CDR3 is CASSKRTSGSYEQYF. The DNA for the CDR3 is TGTGCCAGCAGTAAGAGGACTAGCGGGAGTTACGAGCAGTACTTC.

This chain links TRBV7-9 with TRBJ1-4; no firm D call. V was trimmed by 5 bases and J by 0 bases, leaving 16 bases between them. Germline loops: CDR1 SEHNR, CDR2 FQNEAQ (reference sequence). The CDR3 is 17 amino acids. CDR3 amino acids: CASSRNEGPATNEKLFF. The DNA for the CDR3 is TGTGCCAGCAGCCGTAACGAGGGCCCAGCAACTAATGAAAAACTGTTTTTT.

The chain employs TRBV4-3 and TRBJ2-7, with a possible D match to TRBD1 (6 bases). This CDR3 spans 14 amino acids. Trimming shortened V by 4 bases and J by 0 bases, and 10 bases separated the two germline ends. Germline-derived CDR1 and CDR2 are LGHNA and YSLEER. The CDR3 nucleotides read TGCGCCAGCAGCCCTTACAGGGACTCCTACGAGCAGTACTTC. Translation gives CASSPYRDSYEQYF.

J is TRBJ2-5 and V is TRBV20-1, with D possibly TRBD2 on 7 matching bases. The last part of the DNA fits TRBJ2-7 better; the J call may be wrong. Germline CDR1 is DFQATT and CDR2 is SNEGSKA (reference sequence). The CDR3 covers 11 residues. Here the CDR3 reads CSATGGNEQYF. The CDR3 DNA reads TGCAGTGCTACGGGGGGCAACGAGCAGTACTTC.

The chain joins TRBV5-1 to TRBJ2-7; D unclear. CDR3 length: 17 amino acids. Germline V gene data show CDR1 as SGHRS and CDR2 as YFSETQ. The V gene lost 1 base and the J gene lost 2 bases, with 19 bases spanning the gap. The CDR3 is CASSLNLVPKSAYEQYF. CDR3 DNA: TGCGCCAGCAGCTTGAACCTGGTTCCCAAGAGCGCCTACGAGCAGTACTTC.

This clone was seen a handful of times. The J gene is TRBJ2-7, the V gene TRBV5-4, with 8 bases fitting TRBD2. The CDR3 is made up of 18 amino acids. Unmatched junction bases numbered 16, after V lost 1 base and J lost 4 bases. CDR1 is SGHNT and CDR2 is YYREEE in the germline V gene (reference sequence). The CDR3 DNA reads as TGTGCCAGCAGCTTGAGCCGGCGAGTAGCGGGGTGGGTTTACGAGCAGTACTTC. This encodes CASSLSRRVAGWVYEQYF.

This clone was picked up one time. This chain links TRBV15 with TRBJ1-2; 8 bases agree with TRBD1. J gave up 6 bases and V 1 base, and 4 bases lay outside the gene matches. Germline V gives CDR1 LNHNV, CDR2 YYDKDF (reference sequence). This CDR3 spans 14 amino acids. The CDR3 sequence: CATSRADRGDGYTF. In nucleotides, the CDR3 is TGTGCCACCAGCAGAGCAGACAGGGGCGATGGCTACACCTTC.

The rearrangement links TRBV29-1 to TRBJ2-3, with TRBD1 as a possible D gene (5 bases). CDR1 and CDR2 (germline): SQVTM, ANQGSEA. CDR3 length equals 13 residues. V was cut by 7 bases and J by 2 bases, with 13 bases left in between. The CDR3 DNA sequence: TGCAGCGCCGGACACGGTGCCACAGATACGCAGTATTTT. Its protein is CSAGHGATDTQYF.

V is TRBV27 and J is TRBJ2-2; D call uncertain. Germline CDR1 is MNHEY and CDR2 is SMNVEV (reference sequence). The V gene lost 0 bases and the J gene lost 4 bases, with 3 bases spanning the gap. The CDR3 spans 13 residues. The CDR3 DNA follows: TGTGCCAGCAGTTTATCAGCCACCGGGGAGCTGTTTTTT. Translation gives CASSLSATGELFF.

V gene TRBV6-6 combines with J gene TRBJ2-5; possibly TRBD2 for D (6 bases). Trimming removed 2 bases at V and 7 bases at J, with 17 bases between. Germline lookup yields CDR1 MNHNY and CDR2 SVGAGI (reference sequence). The CDR3 has 15 residues. The chain's CDR3 is CASSYPPAGLSTQYF. DNA of the CDR3: TGTGCCAGCAGTTACCCACCAGCGGGCCTCTCGACCCAGTACTTC.

J is TRBJ1-6 and V is TRBV30; D not resolved. Germline CDR1 reads GTSNPN; CDR2 reads SVGIG (reference sequence). CDR3 size: 13 residues. Trimming stripped 4 bases from V and 7 bases from J, with 11 bases between. CDR3 sequence (DNA): TGTGCCTGGATGTCTGGCTTGAATTCACCCCTCCACTTT. Protein: CAWMSGLNSPLHF.

CDR3 bases: TGTGCCAGCAGGGCCCGGGGACAGGGGCTAGAGACCCAGTACTTC. Translation: CASRARGQGLETQYF. V and J are TRBV7-2 and TRBJ2-5, with 10 bases matching TRBD1. Germline V gene sequence: CDR1 SGHTA, CDR2 FQGNSA. V was clipped by 6 bases and J by 4 bases; unmatched bases: 8. This CDR3 has 15 residues. The whole variable domain, remainder taken from reference TRBV7-2 and TRBJ2-5, is GAGVSQSPSNKVTEKGKDVELRCDPISGHTALYWYRQSLGQGLEFLIYFQGNSAPDKSGLPSDRFSAERTGGSVSTLTIQRTQQEDSAVYLCASRARGQGLETQYFGPGTRLLVL.

V gene TRBV6-1 combines with J gene TRBJ2-2; weak D call: TRBD1 (5 bases). V lost 0 bases and J 6 bases, leaving 14 bases between the germline ends. Germline V gives CDR1 MNHNS, CDR2 SASEGT. The CDR3 is 16 amino acids. CDR3 in DNA: TGTGCCAGCAGTGAAGCTCGGCAGGGTCGGGCCGGGGAGCTGTTTTTT. It specifies CASSEARQGRAGELFF.

The V gene is TRBV7-9, the J gene TRBJ2-5; tentatively, D is TRBD2 (6 bases). CDR3 length: 15 residues. CDR1 and CDR2 from the germline V gene are SEHNR and FQNEAQ (reference sequence). Trimming left V 1 base short and J 1 base short, with 10 bases between. The CDR3 region has the DNA TGTGCCAGCAGCTTAGGCGGGGTGCTCCAAGAGACCCAGTACTTC. As protein: CASSLGGVLQETQYF. Combining the CDR3 with reference TRBV7-9 and TRBJ2-5 gives the whole variable domain DTGVSQNPRHKITKRGQNVTFRCDPISEHNRLYWYRQTLGQGPEFLTYFQNEAQLEKSRLLSDRFSAERPKGSFSTLEIQRTEQGDSAMYLCASSLGGVLQETQYFGPGTRLLVL.

The chain carries TRBV5-6 and TRBJ2-1; 7 bases are a match to TRBD2. Germline CDR1 reads SGHDT; CDR2 reads YYEEEE. This CDR3 comprises 16 residues. V lost 4 bases to trimming and J lost 3 bases; unmatched junction nucleotides: 10. CDR3 amino acids: CASSDRDYLLYNEQFF. DNA of the CDR3: TGTGCCAGCAGCGACCGGGACTACTTACTCTACAATGAGCAGTTCTTC.

The chain combines TRBV28 with TRBJ1-2; 10 nucleotides align to TRBD1. V dropped 2 bases and J dropped 3; count of bases not matched to a gene: 3. This CDR3 comprises 15 residues. The germline CDR1 and CDR2 sequences are MDHEN and SYDVKM. The CDR3 here is CASSLGGQGDYGYTF. For the CDR3, the DNA is TGTGCCAGCAGTTTAGGCGGACAGGGGGACTATGGCTACACCTTC.

This chain links TRBV2 with TRBJ2-7, with 7 bases that match TRBD2. The CDR3 length is 14 residues. With 7 bases clipped from V and 4 bases from J, the junction kept 10 bases outside the gene matches. From germline, CDR1 is SNHLY and CDR2 FYNNEI. In nucleotides, the CDR3 is TGTGCCAGCAAAGGACTAGTTTCGTCATACGAGCAGTACTTC. Its translation: CASKGLVSSYEQYF.

This chain uses TRBV5-1 with TRBJ2-1; 13 bases align to TRBD2. The CDR3 length is 16 residues. V lost 5 bases and J lost 4; bases outside the gene matches: 6. Germline V gene sequence: CDR1 SGHRS, CDR2 YFSETQ. CDR3 amino acids: CASRTRLAGGYNEQFF. The CDR3 DNA reads TGCGCCAGCAGAACCAGACTAGCGGGAGGATACAATGAGCAGTTCTTC.

This clone was found once. The gene calls are TRBV6-1 and TRBJ1-1, with a tentative D call TRBD1 (6 bases). The CDR3 has 19 residues. The ends were cut back, 3 bases at V and 4 bases at J, with 27 bases in the middle. CDR1 and CDR2 (germline): MNHNS, SASEGT. CDR3 sequence: CASSEVTGFIGTPGTEAFF. Written as DNA, the CDR3 is TGTGCCAGCAGTGAGGTCACAGGGTTTATTGGAACTCCTGGCACTGAAGCTTTCTTT.

This clone came up a few times. The J gene is TRBJ2-2, the V gene TRBV7-9; possible D gene TRBD2, 6 bases. The CDR3 covers 18 residues. CDR1 is SEHNR and CDR2 is FQNEAQ in the germline V gene (reference sequence). Deletions cut 1 base from V and 1 base from J, with 16 bases between. The CDR3 here is CASSLVGLPLGNTGELFF. For the CDR3, the DNA is TGTGCCAGCAGCTTAGTGGGACTCCCGCTGGGGAACACCGGGGAGCTGTTTTTT.

The table lists this clone with a count of one. The chain uses TRBV6-5 and TRBJ2-2; TRBD1 is a possible D gene (6 bases). Trimming took 2 bases from V and 1 from J, leaving 11 bases between them. This CDR3 is built from 16 residues. Germline loops: CDR1 MNHEY, CDR2 SVGAGI. CDR3 DNA: TGTGCCAGCAGTTACCTGACGGACAGGAACACCGGGGAGCTGTTTTTT. Its protein product is CASSYLTDRNTGELFF.

The chain combines TRBV7-2 with TRBJ2-3; maybe TRBD1 (7 bases). The CDR3 is made up of 14 amino acids. Trimming shortened V by 4 bases and J by 10 bases, and 18 bases separated the two germline ends. Per germline, CDR1 SGHTA and CDR2 FQGNSA. CDR3 region: CASSSNRGLYAQYF. DNA of the CDR3: TGTGCCAGCAGCTCAAACAGGGGACTGTACGCGCAGTATTTT.

The chain links TRBV18 to TRBJ2-5, with 10 nucleotides matching TRBD2. Per the germline V gene, CDR1 is KGHSH and CDR2 is LQKENI. J was trimmed by 10 bases and V by 2 bases; bases with no gene match: 7. The CDR3 totals 14 residues. The CDR3 DNA reads TGTGCCAGCTCACCAGGGCTAGCGGGAGTGGGCCAGTACTTC. This gives the protein CASSPGLAGVGQYF. Full variable domain (remainder filled in from reference TRBV18 and TRBJ2-5): NAGVMQNPRHLVRRRGQEARLRCSPMKGHSHVYWYRQLPEEGLKFMVYLQKENIIDESGMPKERFSAEFPKEGPSILRIQQVVRGDSAAYFCASSPGLAGVGQYFGPGTRLLVL.

V usage is TRBV10-3 and J usage is TRBJ1-5, with D maybe TRBD1 (6 bases). The CDR3 consists of 13 residues. Per the germline V gene, CDR1 is ENHRY and CDR2 is SYGVKD. The ends were cut back, 6 bases at V and 10 bases at J, with 16 bases in the middle. CDR3 protein: CAISSAGVEPQHF. The CDR3, as DNA: TGTGCCATCAGCTCGGCAGGGGTGGAACCCCAGCATTTT.

J is TRBJ1-2 and V is TRBV19, with 9 nucleotides matching TRBD1. J gave up 0 bases and V 4 bases, and 3 bases lay outside the gene matches. Germline CDR1 and CDR2: LNHDA and SQIVND (reference sequence). This CDR3 region has 15 residues. The CDR3 spells CASSSGTGSNYGYTF. The CDR3 region has the DNA TGTGCCAGTAGTAGCGGGACAGGGTCTAACTATGGCTACACCTTC.

The chain is built from TRBV7-8 and TRBJ1-2; the match to TRBD1 covers 9 bases. This CDR3 comprises 15 residues. In germline, CDR1 is SGHVS, CDR2 FQNEAQ. V trimming: 2 bases; J trimming: 6 bases; junction bases outside the gene matches: 7. The CDR3 here is CASSLPRTGVDGYTF. In DNA form, the CDR3 reads TGTGCCAGCAGCTTACCACGGACAGGGGTGGATGGCTACACCTTC.

This clone was counted once. V gene TRBV6-5 combines with J gene TRBJ2-7; 9 nucleotides line up with TRBD1. The germline V gene has CDR1 MNHEY and CDR2 SVGAGI. V trimming: 0 bases; J trimming: 5 bases; junction bases outside the gene matches: 5. This CDR3 is 15 amino acids long. For the CDR3, the DNA is TGTGCCAGCAGTTACTCGGACAGGGGAAAAAACGAGCAGTACTTC. Protein product: CASSYSDRGKNEQYF.